The subject of this entry is one T cell receptor beta chain. Profiled with immunoSEQ multiplex PCR; TCRdb holds only in-frame clones, not every one. The sample lists roughly 160,000 clones; 70% to 90% were seen once. The data originate from a study of blood T cell repertoires in COVID-19. Per the germline V gene, CDR1 is LNHDA and CDR2 is SQIVND (reference sequence). V lost 2 bases to trimming and J lost 4 bases, with 18 bases between them. The CDR3 is made up of 17 amino acids. The V call is TRBV19, the J call TRBJ1-5; weak D call: TRBD1 (5 bases). The TCR originated in a woman aged 45-65 years with COVID-19, enrolled during active disease. Sequenced material: peripheral blood. The CDR3 bases are TGTGCCAGTAGTATAAGCTCCTTGGGGCCCGTGAATCAGCCCCAGCATTTT. This encodes CASSISSLGPVNQPQHF.